A single sample gave rise to the 21 T cell receptor beta chains below, sequenced in a study of metastatic and nonmetastatic thyroid tumors. There were no patients who had received any treatment before thyroid surgery. TCRdb re-analyzed the PCR reads through MiXCR. The sample has around 40,000 clones; about a sixth are singletons. The sample consisted of blood. The origin of the receptors is a male donor with papillary thyroid cancer or a benign thyroid nodule (not recorded which). Some clones in this sample may be carry-over from other donors' samples.

The chain couples TRBV6-1 to TRBJ1-2, with 11 bases that match TRBD1. Germline V gives CDR1 MNHNS, CDR2 SASEGT. The trim removed 6 bases at V and 5 bases at J, leaving 2 bases unmatched. CDR3 length equals 13 residues. CDR3 nucleotides: TGTGCCAGCAGGGGACAGGGGGTTTATGGCTACACCTTC. Its protein is CASRGQGVYGYTF.

Many counts were recorded for this clone. The rearrangement uses TRBV9 and TRBJ1-5; 9 positions agree with TRBD1. The CDR3 runs 14 residues. Germline-derived CDR1 and CDR2 are SGDLS and YYNGEE. Germline trimming cut 3 bases from V and 3 bases from J; bases unmatched to any gene: 1. The CDR3 sequence: CASSGDRVNQPQHF. The CDR3 bases are TGTGCCAGCAGCGGGGACAGGGTCAATCAGCCCCAGCATTTT.

In its sample, this clone ranks as medium-sized (0.01 to 0.1%). The V and J genes are TRBV27 and TRBJ1-2; no clear D. Trimming stripped 4 bases from V and 0 bases from J, with 9 bases between. CDR3 size: 14 residues. Germline assignment: CDR1 MNHEY and CDR2 SMNVEV (reference sequence). CDR3 amino acids: CASSSSGANYGYTF. The CDR3 DNA is TGTGCCAGCAGTTCGTCCGGAGCTAACTATGGCTACACCTTC.

The chain has TRBV24-1 and TRBJ2-7, with D uncertain. Germline V gene data show CDR1 as KGHDR and CDR2 as SFDVKD. CDR3 length: 14 residues. Trimming removed 3 bases from V and 5 bases from J, with 13 bases in between. CDR3 in DNA: TGTGCCACCAGTGATGTAGGGATGGACCACGAGCAGTACTTC. Residues: CATSDVGMDHEQYF.

V usage is TRBV6-1 and J usage is TRBJ2-3, with D unclear. The germline V gene encodes CDR1 MNHNS and CDR2 SASEGT. The germline V and J ends were trimmed by 7 bases and 1 base, with 9 bases remaining between them. This CDR3 spans 13 amino acids. The CDR3 here is CASTWSGTDTQYF. CDR3 nucleotide sequence: TGTGCCAGCACCTGGAGTGGCACAGATACGCAGTATTTT.

In its sample, this clone was seen many times. The V call is TRBV20-1, the J call TRBJ2-1; TRBD2 aligns across 11 bases. The CDR3 covers 14 residues. With V trimmed by 6 bases and J by 4 bases, 5 bases remained unmatched. Germline V lookup: CDR1 DFQATT, CDR2 SNEGSKA (reference sequence). In DNA form, the CDR3 reads TGCAGTGCCGCCGGGACTAGCGGATACAATGAGCAGTTCTTC. It codes for CSAAGTSGYNEQFF.

This clone has just a few counts. V and J are TRBV30 and TRBJ2-7; TRBD1 matches at 9 bases. This CDR3 is 10 amino acids long. The ends lost 6 bases at V and 12 bases at J; junction bases unmatched: 6. CDR1 and CDR2 from the germline V gene are GTSNPN and SVGIG (reference sequence). The CDR3 DNA reads TGTGCCTGCAGGACAGGGGATGGGTACTTC. Its translation is CACRTGDGYF.

This clone was observed many times. The chain couples TRBV20-1 to TRBJ2-1, with 9 nucleotides matching TRBD2. Trimming took 0 bases from V and 8 from J; bases not matched to a gene: 5. CDR3 size: 14 residues. Germline V gene lookup returns CDR1 DFQATT and CDR2 SNEGSKA (reference sequence). CDR3 region: CSARDPSGVYEQFF. Here the CDR3 DNA reads TGCAGTGCTAGAGATCCTAGCGGGGTCTATGAGCAGTTCTTC.

This clone appeared many times. This rearrangement joins TRBV9 to TRBJ1-1, with a tentative D call TRBD1 (5 bases). Trimming shortened V by 3 bases and J by 1 base, and 16 bases separated the two germline ends. The CDR3 runs 16 residues. Germline V CDR1 and CDR2: SGDLS, YYNGEE. The CDR3 DNA follows: TGTGCCAGCAGCGCTTTCGACAGTGTGTGGAACACTGAAGCTTTCTTT. It translates to CASSAFDSVWNTEAFF.

This clone was detected ten times or more. V and J are TRBV5-1 and TRBJ1-1, with unresolved D. V lost 0 bases and J lost 10, with 13 bases in between. The CDR3 sequence is 13 residues long. Germline CDR1 is SGHRS and CDR2 is YFSETQ. CDR3 amino acids: CASSLEATPRAFF. The CDR3 DNA reads as TGCGCCAGCAGCTTGGAGGCGACACCGAGAGCTTTCTTT.

Comments on this clone: This sample also contains other DNA sequences that code for the same CDR3. This chain joins TRBV5-1 and TRBJ1-1, with D possibly TRBD1 on 6 matching bases. CDR3 size: 15 residues. Trimming stripped 0 bases from V and 0 bases from J, with 9 bases between. CDR1 is SGHRS, CDR2 YFSETQ, per germline. The chain's CDR3 is CASSLGGTMNTEAFF. CDR3 nucleotides: TGCGCCAGCAGCTTGGGGGGGACAATGAACACTGAAGCTTTCTTT.

This clone came up many times. The V gene is TRBV3-1, the J gene TRBJ2-3; D unresolved. V lost 0 bases and J lost 1, with 14 bases in between. The CDR3 sequence is 17 residues long. Per the germline V gene, CDR1 is LGHDT and CDR2 is YNNKEL (reference sequence). The CDR3 loop reads CASSQDNSRGGTDTQYF. DNA of the CDR3: TGTGCCAGCAGCCAAGATAACAGCCGCGGCGGCACAGATACGCAGTATTTT.

This rearrangement joins TRBV2 to TRBJ2-5; D may be TRBD1 (5 bases). This CDR3 is built from 14 residues. V lost 1 base and J lost 4, with 10 bases in between. In germline, CDR1 is SNHLY, CDR2 FYNNEI. The chain's CDR3 is CASSEGGGVETQYF. Here the CDR3 DNA reads TGTGCCAGCAGTGAAGGGGGCGGTGTAGAGACCCAGTACTTC. The variable domain in full, with the rest retrieved from reference TRBV2 and TRBJ2-5, is EPEVTQTPSHQVTQMGQEVILRCVPISNHLYFYWYRQILGQKVEFLVSFYNNEISEKSEIFDDQFSVERPDGSNFTLKIRSTKLEDSAMYFCASSEGGGVETQYFGPGTRLLVL.

In this sample, this clone turned up many times. The chain couples TRBV12-5 to TRBJ2-5; D might be TRBD2 (5 bases). Trimming shortened V by 7 bases and J by 4 bases, and 13 bases separated the two germline ends. The CDR3 loop spans 13 amino acids. From germline, CDR1 is LGHNT and CDR2 FRNRAP. This CDR3 is CASAAQGRETQYF. As DNA, the CDR3 is TGTGCTAGTGCCGCTCAAGGGAGAGAGACCCAGTACTTC.

In its sample, this clone was seen many times. J is TRBJ2-5 and V is TRBV20-1, with TRBD2 as a possible D gene (6 bases). Trimming removed 5 bases at V and 1 base at J, with 11 bases between. CDR1 and CDR2 (germline): DFQATT, SNEGSKA (reference sequence). The length of the CDR3 is 13 residues. In DNA form, the CDR3 reads TGCAGTGCTCGACTAGACCTCCAAGAGACCCAGTACTTC. Translated: CSARLDLQETQYF.

This clone was detected ten times or more. Here the CDR3 reads CASSQLSGENTGELFF. The CDR3 DNA sequence: TGTGCCAGCAGCCAACTATCTGGGGAAAACACCGGGGAGCTGTTTTTT. The chain carries TRBV16 and TRBJ2-2; D remains ambiguous. Germline V gives CDR1 KGHSY, CDR2 FQNENV. Trimming left V 2 bases short and J 2 bases short, with 12 bases between. CDR3 length: 16 amino acids.

The gene calls are TRBV19 and TRBJ1-6; D may be TRBD1 (6 bases). Germline V gene data show CDR1 as LNHDA and CDR2 as SQIVND (reference sequence). The CDR3 contains 17 residues. Trimming shortened V by 5 bases and J by 0 bases, and 14 bases separated the two germline ends. The CDR3 nucleotides are TGTGCCAGTAGTTCCCGACAGGAGAGCTCCTATAATTCACCCCTCCACTTT. Its translation is CASSSRQESSYNSPLHF.

Only one count was recorded for this clone. The junction departs from the called germline gene at one end, perhaps through a read error. The V gene is TRBV11-3, the J gene TRBJ1-1; 9 bases line up with TRBD1. Germline CDR1 SGHNT, CDR2 YENEEA. The CDR3 covers 14 residues. For the CDR3, the DNA is TGTGCCAGCAGCTCGGACAGGGGCAAGCCTGAAGCTTTCTTC. Translation: CASSSDRGKPEAFF.

This clone was recorded at least ten times. In nucleotides, the CDR3 is TGTGCCAGCAGCCCCTTCGGGGGGGAGACCCAGTACTTC. Translated: CASSPFGGETQYF. The chain couples TRBV14 to TRBJ2-5, with 7 bases lining up with TRBD2. This CDR3 contains 13 residues. Germline assignment: CDR1 SGHDN and CDR2 FVKESK. The V gene end was trimmed by 4 bases and the J gene end by 5 bases; junction bases not matched to a gene: 4.

By share of the sample, this clone is medium-sized. The chain links TRBV6-1 to TRBJ2-7, with D tentatively TRBD2 (8 bases). Germline-derived CDR1 and CDR2 are MNHNS and SASEGT. Trimming removed 7 bases at V and 5 bases at J, with 18 bases between. The CDR3 spans 14 residues. The CDR3 DNA reads TGTGCCAGCAATAAAAACAGGGGACTAGACGAGCAGTACTTC. This gives the protein CASNKNRGLDEQYF.

There are a few counts of this clone. One junction end does not reproduce the germline sequence, and a read error may be involved. The chain combines TRBV25-1 with TRBJ2-2; 11 nucleotides align to TRBD1. Germline CDR1 is MGHDK and CDR2 is SYGVNS. The CDR3 runs 17 residues. The CDR3 DNA sequence: TGTGCCAGCAGTTCCCCCGGGACAGGGGGTGTCACCGTGGAGCTGTTTTTT. Its translation: CASSSPGTGGVTVELFF.